The clone carrying this T cell receptor beta chain showed up many times. The antigen remains unidentified. The data stem from a study of T-cell reconstitution after alpha-beta-depleted transplantation in children. Unique molecular identifiers were used in preparing the TCRbeta library. TCRdb reprocessed the PCR reads via MiXCR and lists one record per CDR3 protein. The repertoire holds hundreds of thousands of distinct CDR3 sequences, roughly 9.1% seen once, with just under 7.5% in the top ten. Trimming pared 0 bases from V and 0 bases from J, leaving 3 bases between. There are 13 residues in the CDR3. CDR1 is SGHRS, CDR2 YFSETQ, per germline. Study-wide findings and caveats: It was reported that alpha-beta T cells came from several hundred expanded graft clones (about two months after transplant).

The material was PBMCs, obtained before TCRalphabeta/CD19-depleted stem cell transplant. The sequence was collected from a boy less than two years old with acute myeloid leukemia, due to receive a stem cell transplant. The chain couples TRBV5-1 to TRBJ1-1; D remains unclear. In DNA form, the CDR3 reads TGCGCCAGCAGCTTGGATGTGAACACTGAAGCTTTCTTT. This translates into CASSLDVNTEAFF. Supplemented by reference TRBV5-1 and TRBJ1-1, the full variable domain reads KAGVTQTPRYLIKTRGQQVTLSCSPISGHRSVSWYQQTPGQGLQFLFEYFSETQRNKGNFPGRFSGRQFSNSRSEMNVSTLELGDSALYLCASSLDVNTEAFFGQGTRLTVV.